The next 21 T cell receptor beta chains were all read from a single sample in a study of blood T cell repertoires in COVID-19. Method: immunoSEQ multiplex PCR; TCRdb's copy keeps in-frame clones and lacks some. In the table there are approximately 400,000 clones, more than 65% of which are singletons. Material for sequencing was peripheral blood. These receptors came from a human donor with acute or convalescent COVID-19. The donor label of this sample is uncertain.

This chain connects TRBV5-4 to TRBJ2-1, with TRBD2 matching over 11 bases. Germline V CDR1 and CDR2: SGHNT, YYREEE (reference sequence). The CDR3 contains 18 residues. With V trimmed by 3 bases and J by 3 bases, 11 bases remained unmatched. The CDR3 region is CASSYPEMGLADYNEQFF. CDR3 bases: TGTGCCAGCAGCTACCCTGAGATGGGACTAGCGGACTACAATGAGCAGTTCTTC.

The chain employs TRBV3-1 (or the pseudogene TRBV3-2) and TRBJ1-2; D not certain. The germline gives CDR1 LGHDT, CDR2 YNNKEL (reference sequence). The V and J ends lost 4 bases and 8 bases respectively, with 17 bases between them. This CDR3 has 14 residues. The CDR3 reads CASSPISLAGGYTF. Here the CDR3 DNA reads TGTGCCAGCAGCCCCATATCGTTGGCGGGGGGCTACACCTTC.

The chain links TRBV28 to TRBJ1-2, with 7 bases aligning to TRBD1. CDR3 length: 15 residues. In germline, CDR1 is MDHEN, CDR2 SYDVKM. V was pared by 6 bases and J by 5 bases, with 12 bases of the junction left unmatched. CDR3 residues: CASSLEGQARYGYTF. DNA of the CDR3: TGTGCCAGCAGCCTTGAAGGACAGGCTAGGTATGGCTACACCTTC.

V usage is TRBV9 and J usage is TRBJ2-1; weak D call: TRBD1 (6 bases). In germline, CDR1 is SGDLS, CDR2 YYNGEE. The CDR3 sequence is 15 residues long. The V gene lost 1 base and the J gene lost 5 bases, with 13 bases spanning the gap. CDR3 in amino acids: CASSVPPGHHNEQFF. Written as DNA, the CDR3 is TGTGCCAGCAGCGTACCCCCGGGACACCACAATGAGCAGTTCTTC.

As regards this clone: The same CDR3 is also encoded by other DNA sequences in this sample. CDR3 amino acids: CASSYSQGYGYTF. The CDR3 DNA is TGTGCCAGCAGTTACAGCCAGGGCTATGGCTACACCTTC. J is TRBJ1-2 and V is TRBV6-5; perhaps TRBD1 as D (5 bases). From germline, CDR1 is MNHEY and CDR2 SVGAGI. Trimming removed 2 bases from V and 4 bases from J, with 8 bases in between. CDR3 size: 13 residues.

This clone showed up just once. V is TRBV27 and J is TRBJ2-1, with unresolved D. This CDR3 is built from 14 residues. Trimming shortened V by 5 bases and J by 7 bases, and 15 bases separated the two germline ends. CDR1 and CDR2 (germline): MNHEY, SMNVEV (reference sequence). CDR3 DNA: TGTGCCAGCAGTGGTCACCCACAGCAAAATGAGCAGTTCTTC. This gives the protein CASSGHPQQNEQFF.

This clone was seen a single time. The genes are TRBV5-1 and TRBJ1-3, with 9 bases lining up with TRBD1. J gave up 4 bases and V 4 bases, and 9 bases lay outside the gene matches. The CDR3 consists of 16 residues. The germline V gene has CDR1 SGHRS and CDR2 YFSETQ. As DNA, the CDR3 is TGCGCCAGCAGCGGAATAGGACAGGGGCCAGGAAACACCATATATTTT. Translating gives CASSGIGQGPGNTIYF.

The genes are TRBV21-1 and TRBJ1-1. TRBV21-1 has pseudogene status. This CDR3 is 16 amino acids long. CDR3 in amino acids: CASSKAAGEGGTEAFF. CDR3 nucleotides: TGTGCCAGCAGCAAAGCCGCGGGGGAGGGAGGCACTGAAGCTTTCTTT.

The V call is TRBV3-1 (or the pseudogene TRBV3-2), the J call TRBJ1-5; D perhaps matches TRBD1 (6 bases). The germline V gene has CDR1 LGHDT and CDR2 YNNKEL (reference sequence). The germline V and J ends were trimmed by 5 bases and 4 bases, with 12 bases remaining between them. The CDR3 has 14 amino acids. This CDR3 reads CASSERTVNQPQHF. The CDR3, as DNA: TGTGCCAGCAGCGAGAGGACAGTTAATCAGCCCCAGCATTTT.

This CDR3 reads CASSVGHLRGEAFF. For the CDR3, the DNA is TGTGCCAGCAGCGTGGGACACCTCAGAGGTGAAGCTTTCTTT. The chain couples TRBV6-4 to TRBJ1-1, with a weak D call TRBD1 (6 bases). This CDR3 contains 14 residues. V lost 6 bases and J 7 bases, leaving 18 bases between the germline ends. Per the germline V gene, CDR1 is MRHNA and CDR2 is SNTAGT.

This rearrangement joins TRBV10-2 to TRBJ1-2; TRBD1 might be the D (6 bases). The CDR3 has 15 amino acids. The V and J ends lost 6 bases and 2 bases respectively, with 16 bases between them. The germline V gene encodes CDR1 WSHSY and CDR2 SAAADI. The CDR3 reads CASSLTQGVNYGYTF. CDR3 DNA sequence: TGCGCCAGCAGCCTTACACAGGGAGTAAACTATGGCTACACCTTC.

CDR3 protein: CASSLVGHNEKLFF. The CDR3 DNA is TGTGCCAGCAGCTTAGTGGGCCATAATGAAAAACTGTTTTTT. The chain combines TRBV7-9 with TRBJ1-4; D is unresolved. Germline assignment: CDR1 SEHNR and CDR2 FQNEAQ (reference sequence). The CDR3 is made up of 14 amino acids. Trimming shortened V by 1 base and J by 4 bases, and 7 bases separated the two germline ends.

V gene TRBV2 combines with J gene TRBJ2-5, with D tentatively TRBD2 (6 bases). The CDR3 is 13 residues long. V shed 7 bases and J shed 4 bases, with 13 bases lying between them. Germline V gene sequence: CDR1 SNHLY, CDR2 FYNNEI. The DNA of the CDR3 is TGTGCCAGCAAGCCAAGGGGAGGAGAGACCCAGTACTTC. This sequence encodes CASKPRGGETQYF.

The chain carries TRBV30 and TRBJ2-4, with D possibly being TRBD1 (6 bases). The V and J ends lost 2 bases and 9 bases respectively, with 17 bases between them. The germline V gene encodes CDR1 GTSNPN and CDR2 SVGIG (reference sequence). The CDR3 covers 14 residues. The CDR3 loop is CAWSSGLSRGIQYF. CDR3 coding DNA: TGTGCCTGGAGTTCCGGACTTTCCAGGGGCATTCAGTACTTC.

The sample holds a few counts of this clone. The chain combines TRBV6-5 with TRBJ1-1; the match to TRBD1 covers 8 bases. CDR3 length: 13 residues. V lost 6 bases and J lost 5; bases outside the gene matches: 5. Germline lookup yields CDR1 MNHEY and CDR2 SVGAGI. The CDR3 is CASRAGGRTEAFF. DNA of the CDR3: TGTGCCAGCAGGGCAGGGGGCAGGACTGAAGCTTTCTTT.

This sequence joins TRBV18 and TRBJ2-7; 8 bases align to TRBD1. CDR3 length: 16 amino acids. The V and J ends lost 3 bases and 4 bases, in that order; junction bases with no gene match: 11. The germline CDR1 and CDR2 sequences are KGHSH and LQKENI. CDR3 in amino acids: CASSPLGARGPYEQYF. CDR3 in DNA: TGTGCCAGCTCACCGCTGGGTGCCAGGGGGCCTTACGAGCAGTACTTC.

This rearrangement joins TRBV5-1 to TRBJ2-7; D gene uncertain. The V gene lost 0 bases and the J gene lost 7 bases, with 14 bases spanning the gap. CDR3 size: 14 residues. Germline lookup yields CDR1 SGHRS and CDR2 YFSETQ. DNA of the CDR3: TGCGCCAGCAGCTTGGCCATTGGCCCTAGGGAGCAGTACTTC. It encodes CASSLAIGPREQYF. Filled out from reference TRBV5-1 and TRBJ2-7, the complete variable domain reads KAGVTQTPRYLIKTRGQQVTLSCSPISGHRSVSWYQQTPGQGLQFLFEYFSETQRNKGNFPGRFSGRQFSNSRSEMNVSTLELGDSALYLCASSLAIGPREQYFGPGTRLTVT.

A single count supports this clone. J is TRBJ1-1 and V is TRBV19; D not certain. Trimming left V 2 bases short and J 5 bases short, with 15 bases between. CDR1 is LNHDA, CDR2 SQIVND, per germline (reference sequence). This CDR3 is 15 amino acids long. The CDR3 here is CASSISLRGVTEAFF. In DNA, the CDR3 is TGTGCCAGTAGTATATCATTGCGGGGTGTAACTGAAGCTTTCTTT. Filled out from reference TRBV19 and TRBJ1-1, the complete variable domain reads DGGITQSPKYLFRKEGQNVTLSCEQNLNHDAMYWYRQDPGQGLRLIYYSQIVNDFQKGDIAEGYSVSREKKESFPLTVTSAQKNPTAFYLCASSISLRGVTEAFFGQGTRLTVV.

The genes are TRBV28 and TRBJ2-6; tentative D call: TRBD1 (5 bases). The V end lost 7 bases, the J end lost 3 bases, and 19 bases lay between the germline ends. There are 17 residues in the CDR3. Germline values: CDR1 MDHEN, CDR2 SYDVKM. CDR3 DNA sequence: TGTGCCAGCACCGTGATTGGTAGGGGAATTGGGGCCAACGTCCTGACTTTC. The encoded protein is CASTVIGRGIGANVLTF.

The chain combines TRBV12-3 or TRBV12-4 with TRBJ1-2, with D perhaps TRBD1 (5 bases). The V and J ends lost 3 bases and 8 bases respectively, with 10 bases between them. The CDR3 is 12 amino acids. CDR3 region: CASSFDYRGYTF. The CDR3 DNA sequence: TGTGCCAGCAGTTTTGATTACAGGGGCTACACCTTC.

The gene calls are TRBV6-5 and TRBJ1-1; D might be TRBD1 (6 bases). The CDR3 covers 13 residues. In germline, CDR1 is MNHEY, CDR2 SVGAGI. V lost 5 bases, J lost 3 bases, and 10 bases lay in between. The CDR3 region is CASSHRDHTEAFF. DNA of the CDR3: TGTGCCAGCAGTCACAGGGACCACACTGAAGCTTTCTTT.